The clone carrying this TCR beta chain was seen at least ten times. The antigen remains unidentified. The CDR3 consists of 15 residues. J lost 0 bases, V lost 4 bases, and 4 bases had no gene match. Looked up from germline, CDR1 is SGDLS and CDR2 is YYNGEE. The data originate from a study of naive and memory T cell subsets. Amplification of ligated cDNA took four PCR rounds with SP2 and nested alpha and beta constant primers. TCRdb reprocessed the 5' RACE reads with MiXCR, giving one entry per CDR3 protein. The top ten hold more than 9.5% of the sample, which has 60,000 or so distinct CDR3 sequences, roughly 7% seen once. Study-level points and caveats: This RNA-based method may be sensitive to activation-related transcript changes.

A UMI-containing oligonucleotide was joined by 3' ligation to the TCR cDNA template. The TCR sequence derives from a male donor in good health. This sequence joins TRBV9 and TRBJ2-7; 10 positions match TRBD2. The CDR3 reads CASSPGLADSYEQYF. The CDR3 nucleotides are TGTGCCAGCAGCCCCGGACTAGCGGACTCCTACGAGCAGTACTTC.